Each of the 27 T cell receptor beta chains below was sequenced from the same sample in a study of T cells in Graves' hyperthyroidism and ophthalmopathy. RNA transcripts served as the template for amplifying TCR beta CDR3 regions. The primer set for the first-round RT-PCR of the TCR CDR3 was HTBI. TCRdb called the multiplex PCR reads again in MiXCR, with one record for every CDR3 protein. Of over 550,000 distinct CDR3 sequences listed, 16% were seen once; the top ten hold more than 15%. The sequenced sample was blood. The origin of the receptors is a young woman with Graves' hyperthyroidism.

In its sample, this clonotype was seen a few times. The chain couples TRBV7-2 to TRBJ1-4; no definite D call. There are 16 residues in the CDR3. Per germline, CDR1 SGHTA and CDR2 FQGNSA. V was cut by 1 base and J by 0 bases, with 9 bases left in between. The CDR3 DNA sequence: TGTGCCAGCAGCTTAGGGTACCGATCAACTAATGAAAAACTGTTTTTT. Its translation is CASSLGYRSTNEKLFF.

This rearrangement joins TRBV10-3 to TRBJ2-1; tentative D call: TRBD1 (6 bases). Germline-derived CDR1 and CDR2 are ENHRY and SYGVKD. This CDR3 is 12 amino acids long. Trimming took 10 bases from V and 8 from J, leaving 15 bases between them. Here the CDR3 reads CATEQQGDEQFF. CDR3 bases: TGTGCCACCGAACAACAGGGTGATGAGCAGTTCTTC.

At least ten counts were recorded for this clonotype. The chain uses TRBV12-5 and TRBJ2-2, with D unclear. Trimming took 0 bases from V and 2 from J, leaving 10 bases between them. This CDR3 is 16 amino acids long. CDR1 is LGHNT and CDR2 is FRNRAP in the germline V gene. As DNA, the CDR3 is TGTGCTAGTGGTTTGGTACGGGTCAGAAACACCGGGGAGCTGTTTTTT. Residues: CASGLVRVRNTGELFF.

The chain links TRBV4-2 to TRBJ2-2; 10 bases map to TRBD2. CDR3 size: 16 residues. Germline lookup yields CDR1 LGHNA and CDR2 YNFKEQ. V shed 1 base and J 1 base; nucleotides not matched to a gene: 0. CDR3 protein: CASSQGTSGNTGELFF. As DNA, the CDR3 is TGTGCCAGCAGCCAAGGGACTAGCGGGAACACCGGGGAGCTGTTTTTT.

This clonotype was seen more than once but under ten times. The rearrangement uses TRBV12-3 or TRBV12-4 and TRBJ2-6; D gene uncertain. V was cut by 10 bases and J by 0 bases, with 7 bases left in between. This CDR3 contains 13 residues. For the CDR3, the DNA is TGTGCCACCGACATCTCTGGGGCCAACGTCCTGACTTTC. The encoded protein is CATDISGANVLTF.

This sequence joins TRBV24-1 and TRBJ2-7, with 10 bases matching TRBD1. V dropped 9 bases and J dropped 6; count of bases not matched to a gene: 7. The CDR3 extends over 13 amino acids. The germline V gene encodes CDR1 KGHDR and CDR2 SFDVKD. CDR3 loop: CATAGTGAIEQYF. CDR3 sequence (DNA): TGTGCCACCGCGGGGACAGGGGCCATCGAGCAGTACTTC.

This clonotype was observed a few times. The chain recombines TRBV7-8 with TRBJ1-2; D might be TRBD1 (6 bases). CDR1 and CDR2 (germline): SGHVS, FQNEAQ. The V and J ends lost 5 bases and 4 bases respectively, with 14 bases between them. CDR3 length: 14 amino acids. CDR3: CASSPSSDSYGYTF. CDR3 DNA sequence: TGTGCCAGCAGCCCTTCCTCGGACAGCTATGGCTACACCTTC.

This clonotype has only a few counts. The chain links TRBV19 to TRBJ2-7, with D possibly matching TRBD2 (5 bases). Germline V gives CDR1 LNHDA, CDR2 SQIVND (reference sequence). Trimming took off 10 bases at V and 6 bases at J, with 13 bases between the two ends. The CDR3 runs 11 residues. The CDR3: CATRGGSEQYF. The CDR3 nucleotides read TGTGCCACAAGAGGTGGGAGCGAGCAGTACTTC.

This clonotype came up many times. This chain uses TRBV3-1 with TRBJ1-6, with a possible D match to TRBD1 (5 bases). Per germline, CDR1 LGHDT and CDR2 YNNKEL (reference sequence). The germline V and J ends were trimmed by 1 base and 3 bases, with 13 bases remaining between them. CDR3 length: 17 amino acids. The DNA for the CDR3 is TGTGCCAGCAGCCAAGTCACAGACAGCAGCTATAATTCACCCCTCCACTTT. This gives the protein CASSQVTDSSYNSPLHF.

This clonotype was detected many times. The chain recombines TRBV20-1 with TRBJ1-1; D uncertain. The germline CDR1 and CDR2 sequences are DFQATT and SNEGSKA (reference sequence). This CDR3 is 14 amino acids long. Trimming stripped 3 bases from V and 0 bases from J, with 11 bases between. The CDR3 DNA follows: TGCAGTGCTAGGTCCCCCGTTCTGAACACTGAAGCTTTCTTT. The encoded protein is CSARSPVLNTEAFF.

This clonotype was observed a handful of times. V and J are TRBV5-5 and TRBJ2-1, with 9 bases that match TRBD2. Germline V gene lookup returns CDR1 SGHKS and CDR2 YYEKEE (reference sequence). V was pared by 2 bases and J by 7 bases, with 4 bases of the junction left unmatched. CDR3 length: 14 amino acids. The CDR3 DNA reads as TGTGCCAGCAGCTTTAGCGGGAGTGCTAATGAGCAGTTCTTC. It is translated as CASSFSGSANEQFF. The full variable domain, its missing parts supplied by reference TRBV5-5 and TRBJ2-1, is DAGVTQSPTHLIKTRGQQVTLRCSPISGHKSVSWYQQVLGQGPQFIFQYYEKEERGRGNFPDRFSARQFPNYSSELNVNALLLGDSALYLCASSFSGSANEQFFGPGTRLTVL.

There are many counts of this clonotype. The V gene is TRBV20-1, the J gene TRBJ1-1, with D hard to call. The germline V and J ends were trimmed by 3 bases and 1 base, with 15 bases remaining between them. The CDR3 consists of 15 residues. Germline values: CDR1 DFQATT, CDR2 SNEGSKA (reference sequence). CDR3 nucleotide sequence: TGCAGTGCTAGTTTGATAGGACGGGAGAACACTGAAGCTTTCTTT. Translation: CSASLIGRENTEAFF.

The chain carries TRBV19 and TRBJ2-3, with D perhaps given as TRBD1 or TRBD2 (5 bases each). The length of the CDR3 is 14 residues. The V end was cut by 3 bases, the J end by 6 bases, with 13 bases between. Germline loops: CDR1 LNHDA, CDR2 SQIVND (reference sequence). Written as DNA, the CDR3 is TGTGCCAGTAGTATTCGGAGTTGGGGGGATACGCAGTATTTT. Amino acid sequence: CASSIRSWGDTQYF.

The chain is built from TRBV19 and TRBJ1-2, with D perhaps TRBD1 (5 bases). The CDR3 consists of 13 residues. Germline V CDR1 and CDR2: LNHDA, SQIVND (reference sequence). Trimming pared 2 bases from V and 8 bases from J, leaving 12 bases between. DNA of the CDR3: TGTGCCAGTAGTATATTCCAGGGAGGAGGCTACACCTTC. Its translation: CASSIFQGGGYTF.

The chain links TRBV28 to TRBJ2-7; D unclear. The V end was cut by 2 bases, the J end by 0 bases, with 8 bases between. This CDR3 contains 14 residues. Per the germline V gene, CDR1 is MDHEN and CDR2 is SYDVKM. CDR3 nucleotide sequence: TGTGCCAGCAGTTTAAGGCGCTTCTCCTACGAGCAGTACTTC. Its protein product is CASSLRRFSYEQYF.

This clonotype was seen at least ten times. V usage is TRBV20-1 and J usage is TRBJ2-3; D call uncertain. Germline V CDR1 and CDR2: DFQATT, SNEGSKA (reference sequence). The CDR3 consists of 15 residues. V gave up 0 bases and J gave up 3 bases, with 13 bases separating them. The CDR3 sequence is CSARDGGVGTDTQYF. CDR3 sequence (DNA): TGCAGTGCTAGAGACGGCGGTGTTGGGACAGATACGCAGTATTTT.

This chain uses TRBV19 with TRBJ1-5; the D gene is possibly TRBD1 (5 bases). With 6 bases removed from V and 0 bases from J, the gap between germline ends came to 12 bases. Germline V gives CDR1 LNHDA, CDR2 SQIVND (reference sequence). The CDR3 contains 15 residues. The CDR3 coding sequence is TGTGCCAGTAGGGTTACAGACAGTAGCAATCAGCCCCAGCATTTT. Residues: CASRVTDSSNQPQHF.

This clonotype was seen many times. The chain links TRBV12-3 or TRBV12-4 to TRBJ1-6; D is unresolved. The length of the CDR3 is 13 residues. V was trimmed by 3 bases and J by 7 bases, leaving 7 bases between them. CDR3 DNA sequence: TGTGCCAGCAGTTTGCGGTGGAATTCACCCCTCCACTTT. Translating it yields CASSLRWNSPLHF.

The rearrangement uses TRBV19 and TRBJ1-4; D is ambiguous. This CDR3 spans 14 amino acids. Trimming stripped 3 bases from V and 4 bases from J, with 9 bases between. CDR1 and CDR2 (germline): LNHDA, SQIVND (reference sequence). The chain's CDR3 is CASSIGRNNEKLFF. The CDR3 bases are TGTGCCAGTAGTATTGGACGGAATAATGAAAAACTGTTTTTT.

Only a few counts were recorded for this clonotype. This chain links TRBV20-1 with TRBJ2-7, with 8 bases that match TRBD2. Germline CDR1 and CDR2: DFQATT and SNEGSKA (reference sequence). V lost 2 bases to trimming and J lost 5 bases; unmatched junction nucleotides: 14. This CDR3 has 16 residues. CDR3 residues: CSARYGGSGSYDEQYF. CDR3 DNA: TGCAGTGCTAGATACGGCGGGAGCGGGAGTTACGACGAGCAGTACTTC.

This clonotype was counted between two and nine times. The chain is built from TRBV6-4 and TRBJ2-3; D unclear. V dropped 0 bases and J dropped 3 bases, with 4 bases sitting between them. CDR1 MRHNA and CDR2 SNTAGT come from the germline V gene. The CDR3 contains 13 residues. CDR3 in amino acids: CASSDSATDTQYF. CDR3 DNA sequence: TGTGCCAGCAGTGACTCGGCAACAGATACGCAGTATTTT.

This clonotype was seen a handful of times. The CDR3 region has the DNA TGTGCCAGCAGCACCGATGGACGGCCGCAGAACACCATATATTTT. Translation gives CASSTDGRPQNTIYF. V is TRBV6-1 and J is TRBJ1-3; D remains ambiguous. Germline loops: CDR1 MNHNS, CDR2 SASEGT. This CDR3 is built from 15 residues. Trimming stripped 6 bases from V and 7 bases from J, with 19 bases between.

This clonotype was observed a handful of times. The chain combines TRBV7-2 with TRBJ1-1; possibly TRBD1 for D (6 bases). The length of the CDR3 is 15 residues. Germline V CDR1 and CDR2: SGHTA, FQGNSA. The V gene lost 7 bases and the J gene lost 1 base, with 16 bases spanning the gap. The CDR3 coding sequence is TGTGCCAGCACCTATTCAGCACAGGGGAACACTGAAGCTTTCTTT. Protein: CASTYSAQGNTEAFF.

The DNA for the CDR3 is TGCAGTGCTAGAGTTCGGGCGGCGACTATGAACACTGAAGCTTTCTTT. Residues: CSARVRAATMNTEAFF. The rearrangement uses TRBV20-1 and TRBJ1-1; D ambiguous. CDR1 and CDR2 from the germline V gene are DFQATT and SNEGSKA (reference sequence). The CDR3 totals 16 residues. Trimming took off 1 base at V and 0 bases at J, with 15 bases between the two ends.

A note on this clonotype: A single base separates this from a much larger clone, so it may be a read error. The chain employs TRBV3-1 and TRBJ2-5; the D call may be TRBD1 or TRBD2 (5 bases each). The CDR3 is 13 residues long. Germline-derived CDR1 and CDR2 are LGHDT and YNNKEL (reference sequence). CDR3 amino acids: CASSRDHQETQHF. In nucleotides, the CDR3 is TGTGCCAGCAGCCGGGACCACCAAGAGACCCAGCACTTC.

The chain has TRBV20-1 and TRBJ1-4; possible D gene TRBD1, 6 bases. V was shortened by 1 base and J by 5 bases, with 11 bases between the two germline ends. The CDR3 consists of 14 residues. The germline CDR1 and CDR2 sequences are DFQATT and SNEGSKA (reference sequence). The CDR3 DNA sequence: TGCAGTGCTAGAGTACGGGGGACAAATGAAAAACTGTTTTTT. It codes for CSARVRGTNEKLFF.

This clonotype appeared a single time. The chain has TRBV2 and TRBJ2-4, with D possibly being TRBD2 (6 bases). Between the trimmed V and J ends, which lost 4 bases and 2 bases, there was a span of 12 bases. The CDR3 loop spans 15 amino acids. Germline assignment: CDR1 SNHLY and CDR2 FYNNEI. The CDR3 coding sequence is TGTGCCAGCAGTGTGGAGGGGTTACCCAAAAACATTCAGTACTTC. Its protein product is CASSVEGLPKNIQYF.